The entry that follows covers one T cell receptor beta chain sequence. As originally analysed: Nucleated cell counts were estimated from reference gene primer amplification. Libraries were prepared by immunoSEQ multiplex PCR; TCRdb keeps only in-frame clonotypes and omits some of them. The DNA was the basis for D and trimming; V, J and clone size are from that table. The table lists roughly 260,000 clones, roughly four fifths of them singletons, with about 3.6% in the top ten. Study members were between roughly 18 and 89 years old and lived in 24 US regions. Participants' own reports of clinical history determined their cohort assignment. Someone with COVID-19 had been met by exposed participants within 2 weeks before study entry. The V gene's germline CDR1 is SNHLY and CDR2 FYNNEI. The ends were cut back, 4 bases at V and 0 bases at J, with 9 bases in the middle. The CDR3 loop spans 14 amino acids.

This record comes from a study of blood T cell repertoires in COVID-19. Sequences were obtained from PBMCs or T cells enriched from blood (not recorded which). The TCR was taken from a woman in her forties who had been exposed to COVID-19. V usage is TRBV2 and J usage is TRBJ2-5; no firm D call. The DNA for the CDR3 is TGTGCCAGCAGTGGCGGCAGTCACCAAGAGACCCAGTACTTC. As protein: CASSGGSHQETQYF.